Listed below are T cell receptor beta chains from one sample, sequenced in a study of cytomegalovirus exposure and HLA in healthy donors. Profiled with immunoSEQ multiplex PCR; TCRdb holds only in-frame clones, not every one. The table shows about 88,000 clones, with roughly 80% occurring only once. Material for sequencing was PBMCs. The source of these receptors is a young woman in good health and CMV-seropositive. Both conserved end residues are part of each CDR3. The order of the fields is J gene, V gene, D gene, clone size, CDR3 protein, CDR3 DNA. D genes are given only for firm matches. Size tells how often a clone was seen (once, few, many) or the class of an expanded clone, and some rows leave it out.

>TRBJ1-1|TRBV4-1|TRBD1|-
CASSQAGTASTEAFF
TGCGCCAGCAGCCAAGCAGGGACAGCGAGCACTGAAGCTTTCTTT
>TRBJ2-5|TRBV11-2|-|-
CASSLTQGHGETQYF
TGTGCCAGCAGCCTAACGCAGGGACACGGGGAGACCCAGTACTTC
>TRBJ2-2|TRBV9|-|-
CASSDSSGELFF
TGTGCCAGCAGCGACTCCTCCGGGGAGCTGTTTTTT
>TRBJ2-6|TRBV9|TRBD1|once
CASSIAPGQGDSGANVLTF
TGTGCCAGCAGCATAGCCCCGGGACAGGGGGACTCTGGGGCCAACGTCCTGACTTTC
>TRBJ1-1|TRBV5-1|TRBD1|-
CASTLGTGVPNTEAFF
TGCGCCAGCACCCTGGGGACAGGGGTCCCGAACACTGAAGCTTTCTTT
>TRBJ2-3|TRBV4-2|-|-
CASSQVQGPPTDTQYF
TGTGCCAGCAGCCAAGTCCAGGGGCCACCCACAGATACGCAGTATTTT
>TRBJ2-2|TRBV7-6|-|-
CASSPQGTGELFF
TGTGCCAGCAGCCCCCAGGGTACCGGGGAGCTGTTTTTT
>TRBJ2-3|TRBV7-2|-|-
CASSLGPRTDTQYF
TGTGCCAGCAGCTTAGGGCCCCGCACAGATACGCAGTATTTT
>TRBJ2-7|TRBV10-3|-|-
CAISDDTVGGYEQYF
TGTGCCATCAGTGACGACACCGTAGGGGGCTACGAGCAGTACTTC
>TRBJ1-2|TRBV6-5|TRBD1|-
CASSFTGGGYTF
TGTGCCAGCAGTTTCACAGGGGGCGGCTACACCTTC